These 5 T cell receptor beta chains share one sample of origin, sequenced in a study of cytomegalovirus exposure and HLA in healthy donors. The method was immunoSEQ multiplex PCR; TCRdb's version includes in-frame clones alone and lacks a portion of them. The table shows 150,000 to 200,000 clones, with approximately 84% occurring only once. Specimen: PBMCs. These TCRs come from a young man in good health and CMV-seropositive.

The chain uses TRBV9 and TRBJ2-2, with TRBD2 identical over 8 bases. This CDR3 is built from 16 residues. The germline V gene has CDR1 SGDLS and CDR2 YYNGEE. J lost 5 bases, V lost 0 bases, and 6 bases had no gene match. As DNA, the CDR3 is TGTGCCAGCAGCGTAGCGGGGGGGCCAAAAACCGGGGAGCTGTTTTTT. Its translation is CASSVAGGPKTGELFF.

J is TRBJ1-1 and V is TRBV4-3; no reliable D call. V lost 5 bases, J lost 1 base, and 8 bases lay in between. Germline CDR1 is LGHNA and CDR2 is YSLEER. The CDR3 length is 13 residues. This chain's CDR3 is CASSITQNTEAFF. CDR3 coding DNA: TGCGCCAGCAGCATAACACAGAACACTGAAGCTTTCTTT.

In this sample, this clone turned up a few times. The J gene is TRBJ2-2, the V gene TRBV21-1; the tabulated D call, TRBD2, remains unverified against the DNA. TRBV21-1 has pseudogene status. CDR3 size: 16 residues. CDR3 nucleotide sequence: TGTGCCAGCAGCCCTAGGGGGGGTCCTGTAACCGGGGAGCTGTTTTTT. It yields the protein CASSPRGGPVTGELFF.

This clone appeared a single time. The chain recombines TRBV20-1 with TRBJ1-1, with D possibly matching TRBD1 (5 bases). Germline V gives CDR1 DFQATT, CDR2 SNEGSKA (reference sequence). The V and J ends lost 7 bases and 5 bases respectively, with 8 bases between them. This CDR3 region has 10 residues. The CDR3 DNA is TGCAGTGGGCAGGGAACTGAAGCTTTCTTT. This codes for CSGQGTEAFF.

This chain connects TRBV20-1 to TRBJ2-1; no clear D gene. The CDR3 has 11 amino acids. V shed 5 bases and J shed 5 bases, with 7 bases lying between them. Per the germline V gene, CDR1 is DFQATT and CDR2 is SNEGSKA (reference sequence). The CDR3 DNA follows: TGCAGTGCTTCCCCAAACAATGAGCAGTTCTTC. This sequence encodes CSASPNNEQFF.